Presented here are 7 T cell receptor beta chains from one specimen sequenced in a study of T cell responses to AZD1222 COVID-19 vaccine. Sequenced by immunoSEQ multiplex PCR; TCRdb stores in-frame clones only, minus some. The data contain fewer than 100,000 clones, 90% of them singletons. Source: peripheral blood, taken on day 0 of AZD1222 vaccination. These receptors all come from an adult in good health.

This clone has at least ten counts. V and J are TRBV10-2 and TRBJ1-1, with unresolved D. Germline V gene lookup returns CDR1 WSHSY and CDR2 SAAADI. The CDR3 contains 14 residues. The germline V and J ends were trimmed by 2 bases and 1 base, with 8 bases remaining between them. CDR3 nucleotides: TGCGCCAGCAGTGAGCCGGGCCAGAACACTGAAGCTTTCTTT. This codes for CASSEPGQNTEAFF.

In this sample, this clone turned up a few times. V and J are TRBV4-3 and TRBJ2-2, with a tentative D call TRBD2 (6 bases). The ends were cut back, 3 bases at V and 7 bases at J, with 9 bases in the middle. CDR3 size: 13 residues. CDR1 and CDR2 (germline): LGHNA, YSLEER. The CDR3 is CASSQQEGGELFF. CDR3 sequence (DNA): TGCGCCAGCAGCCAGCAGGAGGGCGGGGAGCTGTTTTTT.

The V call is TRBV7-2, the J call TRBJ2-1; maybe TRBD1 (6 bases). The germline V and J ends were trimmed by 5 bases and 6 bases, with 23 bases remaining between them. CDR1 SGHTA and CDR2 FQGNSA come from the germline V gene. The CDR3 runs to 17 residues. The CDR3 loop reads CASSTHDPAGDPNEQFF. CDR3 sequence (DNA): TGTGCCAGCAGCACCCACGACCCGGCAGGGGACCCCAATGAGCAGTTCTTC.

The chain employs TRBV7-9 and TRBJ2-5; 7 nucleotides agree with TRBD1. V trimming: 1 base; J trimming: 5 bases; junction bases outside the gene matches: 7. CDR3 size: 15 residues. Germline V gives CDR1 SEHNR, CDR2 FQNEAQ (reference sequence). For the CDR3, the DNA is TGTGCCAGCAGCTTAGGACAGGGAAGCGGCGAGACCCAGTACTTC. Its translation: CASSLGQGSGETQYF.

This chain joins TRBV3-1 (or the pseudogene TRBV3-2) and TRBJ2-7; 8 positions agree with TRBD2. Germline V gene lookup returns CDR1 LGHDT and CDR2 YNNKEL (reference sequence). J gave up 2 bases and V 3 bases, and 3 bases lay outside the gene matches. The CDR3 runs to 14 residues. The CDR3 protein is CASSQRGLAYEQYF. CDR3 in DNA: TGTGCCAGCAGCCAGAGGGGACTAGCCTACGAGCAGTACTTC.

Here the CDR3 DNA reads TGTGCCAGCAGCTTCGGGGTTCAAGAGACCCAGTACTTC. Its protein product is CASSFGVQETQYF. The gene calls are TRBV7-2 and TRBJ2-5; tentatively, D is TRBD2 (5 bases). Per the germline V gene, CDR1 is SGHTA and CDR2 is FQGNSA. The CDR3 runs to 13 residues. Trimming took off 3 bases at V and 2 bases at J, with 7 bases between the two ends.

In DNA, the CDR3 is TGTGCCAGCAGTAAGGGACAGGGACCGGTGGGTGGCTACACCTTC. This gives the protein CASSKGQGPVGGYTF. The chain combines TRBV6-5 with TRBJ1-2; 9 bases are shared with TRBD1. Germline V gives CDR1 MNHEY, CDR2 SVGAGI. The CDR3 is 15 amino acids. With V trimmed by 5 bases and J by 7 bases, 11 bases remained unmatched.